The 4 T cell receptor beta chains below all came from one sample that was sequenced in a study of blood T cell repertoires in COVID-19. Only in-frame clones appear in the TCRdb table, and some are missing; sequencing was by immunoSEQ multiplex PCR. The sample includes 400,000 to 550,000 clones, roughly 85% of them seen just once. Sequenced sample: PBMCs or T cells enriched from blood (not recorded which). The receptors derive from a young woman with acute COVID-19.

The chain uses TRBV6-5 and TRBJ1-1; the match to TRBD1 covers 9 bases. CDR3 length: 14 amino acids. V lost 6 bases and J lost 4; bases outside the gene matches: 6. Germline assignment: CDR1 MNHEY and CDR2 SVGAGI. CDR3 amino acids: CASRETGGVTEAFF. In DNA form, the CDR3 reads TGTGCCAGCAGAGAGACAGGGGGAGTCACTGAAGCTTTCTTT.

The chain links TRBV28 to TRBJ1-2, with TRBD1 as a possible D gene (5 bases). The CDR3 loop spans 14 amino acids. Per the germline V gene, CDR1 is MDHEN and CDR2 is SYDVKM. The germline V and J ends were trimmed by 2 bases and 4 bases, with 11 bases remaining between them. CDR3 protein: CASSLNRLPYGYTF. In DNA form, the CDR3 reads TGTGCCAGCAGTTTAAACAGGCTTCCCTATGGCTACACCTTC.

As DNA, the CDR3 is TGCGCCAGCTGGGGAGAAGGGACCCAGTACTTC. It specifies CASWGEGTQYF. The rearrangement joins TRBV10-2 to TRBJ2-5, with a possible D match to TRBD2 (5 bases). The CDR3 has 11 residues. Germline V gene data show CDR1 as WSHSY and CDR2 as SAAADI. Trimming removed 8 bases from V and 7 bases from J, with 11 bases in between.

This clone was found once. The sample carries other DNA sequences with the same CDR3. J is TRBJ2-7 and V is TRBV2; 11 bases line up with TRBD1. Germline lookup yields CDR1 SNHLY and CDR2 FYNNEI. J was trimmed by 3 bases and V by 4 bases; bases with no gene match: 2. CDR3 length: 14 residues. The CDR3 region is CASSGTGGLYEQYF. CDR3 coding DNA: TGTGCCAGCAGTGGGACAGGGGGCCTCTACGAGCAGTACTTC.